This passage covers 26 T cell receptor beta chains from one sample sequenced in a study of T cells in Graves' hyperthyroidism and ophthalmopathy. TCR beta CDR3 region amplification was performed from RNA transcripts. The primer set for the first-round RT-PCR of the TCR CDR3 was HTBI. TCRdb reprocessed the multiplex PCR reads with MiXCR, giving one entry per CDR3 protein. Of about 420,000 distinct CDR3 sequences in the sample, around 14% were seen once. Sample: blood. The receptors shown here come from a woman younger than 30 with Graves' hyperthyroidism.

Many counts were recorded for this clonotype. The genes are TRBV12-3 or TRBV12-4 and TRBJ2-7, with D possibly matching TRBD2 (6 bases). Trimming took 7 bases from V and 5 from J, leaving 21 bases between them. This CDR3 comprises 15 residues. CDR3 sequence reads: CASTHRNLATHEQYF. DNA of the CDR3: TGTGCCAGCACCCATCGAAATCTAGCGACACACGAGCAGTACTTC.

In its sample, this clonotype was seen many times. The J gene is TRBJ2-1, the V gene TRBV7-3; no reliable D call. The V end lost 4 bases, the J end lost 6 bases, and 7 bases lay between the germline ends. Germline V gene sequence: CDR1 SGHTA, CDR2 FQGTGA. This CDR3 has 12 residues. The CDR3 region is CASSSPGNEQFF. In nucleotides, the CDR3 is TGTGCCAGCAGCTCCCCCGGCAATGAGCAGTTCTTC.

This chain links TRBV19 with TRBJ1-2, with a possible D match to TRBD1 (6 bases). Per germline, CDR1 LNHDA and CDR2 SQIVND (reference sequence). The V gene lost 5 bases and the J gene lost 6 bases, with 10 bases spanning the gap. This CDR3 has 12 residues. CDR3 amino acids: CASSFHRDGYTF. The DNA of the CDR3 is TGTGCCAGTAGTTTCCACAGGGATGGCTACACCTTC.

The gene calls are TRBV15 and TRBJ1-6, with 10 bases matching TRBD1. This CDR3 is built from 14 residues. After removal of 9 bases from V and 9 bases from J, the junction contained 8 bases not matched to a gene. Germline CDR1 and CDR2: LNHNV and YYDKDF (reference sequence). The CDR3 reads CATKSGTGVSPLHF. In DNA form, the CDR3 reads TGTGCCACAAAATCCGGGACAGGGGTTTCACCCCTCCACTTT.

The chain combines TRBV4-3 with TRBJ1-2; D unclear. This CDR3 has 16 amino acids. Germline V gene sequence: CDR1 LGHNA, CDR2 YSLEER. The V and J ends lost 1 base and 8 bases respectively, with 20 bases between them. CDR3 sequence: CASSQALRTPTMGYTF. The CDR3 nucleotides are TGCGCCAGCAGCCAAGCTCTTAGGACCCCGACTATGGGCTACACCTTC.

The rearrangement uses TRBV19 and TRBJ1-5, with 12 nucleotides matching TRBD1. Germline V CDR1 and CDR2: LNHDA, SQIVND (reference sequence). Germline trimming cut 9 bases from V and 7 bases from J; bases unmatched to any gene: 13. The CDR3 is made up of 16 amino acids. The CDR3 spells CASSPGDRGPNQPQHF. CDR3 in DNA: TGTGCCAGCTCTCCGGGGGACAGGGGGCCAAACCAGCCCCAGCATTTT. Using reference TRBV19 and TRBJ1-5 for the parts outside the CDR3, the full variable domain is DGGITQSPKYLFRKEGQNVTLSCEQNLNHDAMYWYRQDPGQGLRLIYYSQIVNDFQKGDIAEGYSVSREKKESFPLTVTSAQKNPTAFYLCASSPGDRGPNQPQHFGDGTRLSIL.

With respect to this clonotype: A much larger clone sits a single nucleotide away, making a read error possible. The gene calls are TRBV28 and TRBJ2-1; D tentatively reads TRBD1 or TRBD2 (5 bases each). CDR3 length: 12 amino acids. Trimming removed 8 bases at V and 8 bases at J, with 13 bases between. Germline CDR1 reads MDHEN; CDR2 reads SYDVKM. Here the CDR3 reads CASGWGPHEQFF. CDR3 nucleotides: TGTGCCAGCGGTTGGGGACCCCATGAGCAGTTCTTC.

This clonotype was picked up many times. V is TRBV2 and J is TRBJ1-5; TRBD1 aligns across 8 bases. CDR1 and CDR2 from the germline V gene are SNHLY and FYNNEI. V lost 7 bases and J lost 2; bases outside the gene matches: 4. CDR3 length equals 14 residues. The CDR3 here is CASTTDRGNQPQHF. DNA of the CDR3: TGTGCCAGCACTACGGACAGGGGCAATCAGCCCCAGCATTTT.

This clonotype was recorded many times. The CDR3 is CASSLEGTGGQPQHF. The CDR3 nucleotides are TGCGCCAGCAGCTTGGAGGGGACAGGGGGACAGCCCCAGCATTTT. V usage is TRBV5-1 and J usage is TRBJ1-5; 11 nucleotides agree with TRBD1. With 0 bases clipped from V and 7 bases from J, the junction kept 3 bases outside the gene matches. The CDR3 totals 15 residues. Germline assignment: CDR1 SGHRS and CDR2 YFSETQ.

This chain links TRBV29-1 with TRBJ2-1; no clear D gene. The V gene's germline CDR1 is SQVTM and CDR2 ANQGSEA. The CDR3 consists of 10 residues. Between the trimmed V and J ends, which lost 7 bases and 9 bases, there was a span of 10 bases. The CDR3 DNA reads as TGCAGCGCCCGCTTGGGTGAGCAGTTCTTC. As protein: CSARLGEQFF.

This clonotype was picked up many times. This chain uses TRBV27 with TRBJ2-7; the D gene is possibly TRBD1 (6 bases). The CDR3 is made up of 14 amino acids. The V end lost 2 bases, the J end lost 5 bases, and 13 bases lay between the germline ends. Germline loops: CDR1 MNHEY, CDR2 SMNVEV (reference sequence). The CDR3 here is CASSLTSGVHEQYF. The CDR3 nucleotides are TGTGCCAGCAGTTTAACTTCAGGGGTCCACGAGCAGTACTTC.

This clonotype was seen repeatedly, ten times or more. This chain uses TRBV6-1 with TRBJ1-1, with a tentative D call TRBD1 (5 bases). Germline V gene sequence: CDR1 MNHNS, CDR2 SASEGT. The CDR3 covers 17 residues. With 5 bases removed from V and 0 bases from J, the gap between germline ends came to 19 bases. The CDR3 loop reads CASSSGPVEWVNTEAFF. CDR3 nucleotides: TGTGCCAGCAGTTCAGGGCCAGTGGAATGGGTGAACACTGAAGCTTTCTTT.

This clonotype was seen repeatedly, ten times or more. The chain employs TRBV3-1 and TRBJ2-3; D is uncertain. Germline V gene data show CDR1 as LGHDT and CDR2 as YNNKEL (reference sequence). The CDR3 runs 14 residues. Between the trimmed V and J ends, which lost 4 bases and 4 bases, there was a span of 12 bases. CDR3 region: CASSRDGRADTQYF. The CDR3 DNA is TGTGCCAGCAGCCGAGACGGTAGGGCAGATACGCAGTATTTT.

The J gene is TRBJ1-2, the V gene TRBV19, with D possibly TRBD1 on 6 matching bases. V was clipped by 4 bases and J by 3 bases, with 21 bases between them. The CDR3 is 17 residues long. CDR1 is LNHDA, CDR2 SQIVND, per germline (reference sequence). CDR3 coding DNA: TGTGCCAGTAGTACTGGCCGAAGGCCAAGGGGGGACTATGGCTACACCTTC. Encoded protein: CASSTGRRPRGDYGYTF. The complete variable domain, with remaining parts taken from reference TRBV19 and TRBJ1-2, reads DGGITQSPKYLFRKEGQNVTLSCEQNLNHDAMYWYRQDPGQGLRLIYYSQIVNDFQKGDIAEGYSVSREKKESFPLTVTSAQKNPTAFYLCASSTGRRPRGDYGYTFGSGTRLTVV.

On this clonotype: Its ends do not fully match the called genes, so a read error is possible. V usage is TRBV5-1 and J usage is TRBJ1-4; no definite D call. The germline V gene has CDR1 SGHRS and CDR2 YFSETQ. The CDR3 consists of 16 residues. The CDR3 DNA sequence: TGCACCAGCAGCTTGAGGCGCGACCCAACTAATGAAAAACTGTTTTTT. Encoded protein: CTSSLRRDPTNEKLFF.

This clonotype was observed many times. The junction departs from the called germline gene at one end, perhaps through a read error. CDR3 DNA sequence: TGCGGAACGAATTCAGGACAGGGACCCTACGAGCAGTACTTC. Protein product: CGTNSGQGPYEQYF. The chain employs TRBV28 and TRBJ2-7; 8 nucleotides match TRBD1. The CDR3 totals 14 residues. Germline loops: CDR1 MDHEN, CDR2 SYDVKM.

In its sample, this clonotype was seen many times. The chain uses TRBV5-1 and TRBJ2-7; unclear D gene. The germline CDR1 and CDR2 sequences are SGHRS and YFSETQ. The germline V and J ends were trimmed by 3 bases and 7 bases, with 8 bases remaining between them. CDR3 size: 11 residues. CDR3 in amino acids: CASSYLGEQYF. Here the CDR3 DNA reads TGCGCCAGCAGCTATCTCGGGGAGCAGTACTTC.

V gene TRBV10-3 combines with J gene TRBJ1-6; no definite D call. Looked up from germline, CDR1 is ENHRY and CDR2 is SYGVKD. This CDR3 comprises 15 residues. V lost 0 bases and J lost 7, with 10 bases in between. In DNA form, the CDR3 reads TGTGCCATCAGTGAGTCTTTTGGTGGAAATTCACCCCTCCACTTT. This gives the protein CAISESFGGNSPLHF.

The chain uses TRBV7-2 and TRBJ2-2, with 16 bases matching TRBD2. This CDR3 is built from 18 residues. V shed 5 bases, J shed 6 bases, and the junction held 9 bases outside the gene matches. Germline V CDR1 and CDR2: SGHTA, FQGNSA. This CDR3 reads CASSRPGLAGGHAGELFF. In nucleotides, the CDR3 is TGTGCCAGCAGCCGACCGGGACTAGCGGGGGGGCACGCCGGGGAGCTGTTTTTT. Looking up the rest from reference TRBV7-2 and TRBJ2-2 gives the full variable domain: GAGVSQSPSNKVTEKGKDVELRCDPISGHTALYWYRQSLGQGLEFLIYFQGNSAPDKSGLPSDRFSAERTGGSVSTLTIQRTQQEDSAVYLCASSRPGLAGGHAGELFFGEGSRLTVL.

This clonotype was recorded a few times. The chain couples TRBV29-1 to TRBJ1-2; D is unresolved. CDR3 length: 12 residues. CDR1 SQVTM and CDR2 ANQGSEA come from the germline V gene. The ends were cut back, 7 bases at V and 4 bases at J, with 13 bases in the middle. The CDR3 loop is CSAEVTAYGYTF. In nucleotides, the CDR3 is TGCAGCGCCGAGGTTACTGCCTATGGCTACACCTTC.

This clonotype was counted at least ten times. The chain carries TRBV6-1 and TRBJ1-5; unclear D gene. V was shortened by 1 base and J by 0 bases, with 10 bases between the two germline ends. The germline V gene encodes CDR1 MNHNS and CDR2 SASEGT. CDR3 length: 16 residues. CDR3 nucleotides: TGTGCCAGCAGTGAAGAGGGCCGGGGTAGCAATCAGCCCCAGCATTTT. Protein product: CASSEEGRGSNQPQHF.

Comments on this clonotype: The junction departs from germline at one end; a sequencing error may be responsible. V is TRBV11-2 and J is TRBJ1-6, with TRBD1 matching over 8 bases. CDR3 size: 15 residues. CDR1 SGHAT and CDR2 FQNNGV come from the germline V gene. The CDR3 region has the DNA TGCGCCAGCAGCCAAGTCCAGGGGGCGGGTTCACCCCTCCACTTT. This encodes CASSQVQGAGSPLHF.

This clonotype was seen ten or more times. The rearrangement links TRBV11-1 to TRBJ2-1; 7 bases map to TRBD1. V lost 2 bases and J lost 0; bases outside the gene matches: 7. The CDR3 length is 17 residues. CDR1 is SGHAT, CDR2 FQDESV, per germline (reference sequence). The CDR3 sequence: CASSLRPGTVSYNEQFF. The CDR3 bases are TGTGCCAGCAGCTTAAGGCCCGGGACAGTCTCCTACAATGAGCAGTTCTTC. The whole variable domain, filled in from reference TRBV11-1 and TRBJ2-1, reads EAEVAQSPRYKITEKSQAVAFWCDPISGHATLYWYRQILGQGPELLVQFQDESVVDDSQLPKDRFSAERLKGVDSTLKIQPAELGDSAMYLCASSLRPGTVSYNEQFFGPGTRLTVL.

This clonotype was recorded at least ten times. CDR3 sequence: CASSSVGEAINQPQHF. DNA of the CDR3: TGTGCCAGCAGTTCGGTAGGGGAAGCGATCAATCAGCCCCAGCATTTT. This chain joins TRBV28 and TRBJ1-5, with D tentatively TRBD1 (5 bases). The CDR3 is 16 amino acids. Germline lookup yields CDR1 MDHEN and CDR2 SYDVKM. The V gene lost 4 bases and the J gene lost 3 bases, with 16 bases spanning the gap. The entire variable domain, with the rest obtained from reference TRBV28 and TRBJ1-5, is as follows: DVKVTQSSRYLVKRTGEKVFLECVQDMDHENMFWYRQDPGLGLRLIYFSYDVKMKEKGDIPEGYSVSREKKERFSLILESASTNQTSMYLCASSSVGEAINQPQHFGDGTRLSIL.

This clonotype was seen repeatedly, ten times or more. V and J are TRBV28 and TRBJ2-1, with 8 nucleotides matching TRBD2. CDR3 size: 14 residues. The V segment lost 1 base and the J segment 8 bases; nucleotides outside the gene matches: 4. Germline-derived CDR1 and CDR2 are MDHEN and SYDVKM. CDR3 protein: CASSLFAGGDEQFF. The CDR3 nucleotides read TGTGCCAGCAGTTTATTCGCGGGGGGAGATGAGCAGTTCTTC. Supplemented by reference TRBV28 and TRBJ2-1, the full variable domain reads DVKVTQSSRYLVKRTGEKVFLECVQDMDHENMFWYRQDPGLGLRLIYFSYDVKMKEKGDIPEGYSVSREKKERFSLILESASTNQTSMYLCASSLFAGGDEQFFGPGTRLTVL.

This chain joins TRBV3-1 and TRBJ2-7, with 9 bases lining up with TRBD1. The CDR3 sequence is 16 residues long. The V and J ends lost 1 base and 6 bases, in that order; junction bases with no gene match: 10. CDR1 and CDR2 from the germline V gene are LGHDT and YNNKEL (reference sequence). This CDR3 is CASSQGTGTGPFEQYF. The DNA of the CDR3 is TGTGCCAGCAGCCAAGGGACCGGGACAGGGCCGTTCGAGCAGTACTTC.